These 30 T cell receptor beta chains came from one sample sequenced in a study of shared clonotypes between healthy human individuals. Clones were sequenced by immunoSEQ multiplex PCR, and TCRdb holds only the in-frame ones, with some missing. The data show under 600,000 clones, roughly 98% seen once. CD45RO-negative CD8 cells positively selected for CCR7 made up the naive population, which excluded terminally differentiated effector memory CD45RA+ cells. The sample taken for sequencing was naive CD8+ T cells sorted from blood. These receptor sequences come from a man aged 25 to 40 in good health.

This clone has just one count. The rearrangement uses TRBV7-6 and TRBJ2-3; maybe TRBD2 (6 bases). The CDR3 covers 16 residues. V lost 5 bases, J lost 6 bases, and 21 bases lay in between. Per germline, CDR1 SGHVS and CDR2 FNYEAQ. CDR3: CASSPQGSGPGDTQYF. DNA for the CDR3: TGTGCCAGCAGCCCCCAGGGTAGCGGTCCGGGGGATACGCAGTATTTT.

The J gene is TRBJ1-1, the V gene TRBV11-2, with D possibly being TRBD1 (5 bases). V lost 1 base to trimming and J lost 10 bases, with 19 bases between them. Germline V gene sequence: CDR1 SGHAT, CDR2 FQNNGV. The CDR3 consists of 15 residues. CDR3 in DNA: TGTGCCAGCAGCTTAGTTACCTCCAGGGTAAATCGAGCTTTCTTT. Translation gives CASSLVTSRVNRAFF.

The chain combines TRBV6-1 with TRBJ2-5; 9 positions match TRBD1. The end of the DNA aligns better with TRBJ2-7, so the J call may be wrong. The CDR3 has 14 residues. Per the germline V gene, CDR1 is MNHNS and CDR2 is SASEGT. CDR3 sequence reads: CASRWTGVDYEQYF. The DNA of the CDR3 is TGTGCCAGCAGATGGACAGGGGTTGACTACGAGCAGTACTTC.

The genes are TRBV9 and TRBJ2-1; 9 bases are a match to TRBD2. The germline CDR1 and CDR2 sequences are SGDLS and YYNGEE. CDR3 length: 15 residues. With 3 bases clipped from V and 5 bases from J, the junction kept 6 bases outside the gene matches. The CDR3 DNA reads TGTGCCAGCAGCGATACTGCGGGAGGGGACAATGAGCAGTTCTTC. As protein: CASSDTAGGDNEQFF. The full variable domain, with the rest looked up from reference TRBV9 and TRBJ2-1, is DSGVTQTPKHLITATGQRVTLRCSPRSGDLSVYWYQQSLDQGLQFLIQYYNGEERAKGNILERFSAQQFPDLHSELNLSSLELGDSALYFCASSDTAGGDNEQFFGPGTRLTVL.

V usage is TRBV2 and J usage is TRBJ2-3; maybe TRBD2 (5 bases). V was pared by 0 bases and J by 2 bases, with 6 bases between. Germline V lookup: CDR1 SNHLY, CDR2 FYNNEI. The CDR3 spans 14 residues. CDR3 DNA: TGTGCCAGCAGTGAAGCCGGGGACACAGATACGCAGTATTTT. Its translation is CASSEAGDTDTQYF.

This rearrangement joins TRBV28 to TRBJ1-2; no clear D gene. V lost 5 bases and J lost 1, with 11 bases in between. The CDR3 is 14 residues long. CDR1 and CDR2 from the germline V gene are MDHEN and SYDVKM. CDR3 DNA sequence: TGTGCCAGCAGTCCCCCCCTGAGTAACTATGGCTACACCTTC. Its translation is CASSPPLSNYGYTF.

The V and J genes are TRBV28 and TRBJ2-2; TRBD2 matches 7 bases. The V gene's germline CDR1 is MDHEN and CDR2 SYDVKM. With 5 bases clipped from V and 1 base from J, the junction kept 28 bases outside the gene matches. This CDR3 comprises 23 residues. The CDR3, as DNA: TGTGCCAGCAGTCCAGGGATGTTGGCAGAAGAATCCCAGACTAGCCTGAACACCGGGGAGCTGTTTTTT. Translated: CASSPGMLAEESQTSLNTGELFF.

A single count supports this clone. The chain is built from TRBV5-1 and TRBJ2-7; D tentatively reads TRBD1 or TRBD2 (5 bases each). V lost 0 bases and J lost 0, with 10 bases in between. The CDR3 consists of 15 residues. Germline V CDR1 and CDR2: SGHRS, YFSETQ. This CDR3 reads CASSLGGVLSYEQYF. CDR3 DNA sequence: TGCGCCAGCAGCTTGGGAGGGGTCCTCTCCTACGAGCAGTACTTC.

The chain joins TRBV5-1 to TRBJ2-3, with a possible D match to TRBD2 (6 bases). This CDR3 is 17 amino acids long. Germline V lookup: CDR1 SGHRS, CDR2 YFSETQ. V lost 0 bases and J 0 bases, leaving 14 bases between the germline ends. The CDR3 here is CASSLADSGTSTDTQYF. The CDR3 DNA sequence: TGCGCCAGCAGCTTGGCCGATAGCGGAACTAGCACAGATACGCAGTATTTT.

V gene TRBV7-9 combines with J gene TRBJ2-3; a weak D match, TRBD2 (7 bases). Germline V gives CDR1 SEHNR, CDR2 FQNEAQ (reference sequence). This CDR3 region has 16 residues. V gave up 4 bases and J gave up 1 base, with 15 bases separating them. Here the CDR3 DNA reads TGTGCCAGCAGCTCCGGGGGAGGGGGGGGCACAGATACGCAGTATTTT. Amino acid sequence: CASSSGGGGGTDTQYF.

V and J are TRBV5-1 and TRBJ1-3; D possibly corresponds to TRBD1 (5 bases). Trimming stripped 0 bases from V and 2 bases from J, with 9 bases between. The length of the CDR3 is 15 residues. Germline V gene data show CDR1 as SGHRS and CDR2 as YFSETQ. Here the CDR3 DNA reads TGCGCCAGCAGCTTGGTGTCGGGGGCTGGAAACACCATATATTTT. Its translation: CASSLVSGAGNTIYF.

CDR3: CSVGPQGAERTSGRVLAGVEQFF. The CDR3 DNA reads TGCAGCGTTGGACCCCAGGGGGCGGAAAGGACTAGCGGGAGGGTCCTCGCTGGGGTTGAGCAGTTCTTC. The chain joins TRBV29-1 to TRBJ2-1; 15 nucleotides line up with TRBD2. The CDR3 loop spans 23 amino acids. CDR1 and CDR2 from the germline V gene are SQVTM and ANQGSEA. V shed 4 bases and J 9 bases; nucleotides not matched to a gene: 31.

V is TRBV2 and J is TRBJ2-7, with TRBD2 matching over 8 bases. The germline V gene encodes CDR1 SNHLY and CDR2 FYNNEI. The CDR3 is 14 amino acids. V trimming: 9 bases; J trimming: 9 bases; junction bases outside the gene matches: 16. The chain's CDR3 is CARETSAGLPGQYF. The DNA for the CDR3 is TGTGCCAGAGAGACTAGCGCTGGACTCCCCGGGCAGTACTTC.

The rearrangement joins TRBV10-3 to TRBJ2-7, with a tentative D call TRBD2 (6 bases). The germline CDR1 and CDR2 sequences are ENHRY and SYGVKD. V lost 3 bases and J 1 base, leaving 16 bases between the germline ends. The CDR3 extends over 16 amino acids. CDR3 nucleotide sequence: TGTGCCATCAGTGACCGAAACGCCGGAGGGTCCTACGAGCAGTACTTC. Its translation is CAISDRNAGGSYEQYF.

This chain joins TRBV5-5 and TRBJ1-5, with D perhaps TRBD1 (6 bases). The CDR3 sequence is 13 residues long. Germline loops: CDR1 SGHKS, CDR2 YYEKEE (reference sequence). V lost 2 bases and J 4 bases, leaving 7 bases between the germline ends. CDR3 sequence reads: CASSFDRNQPQHF. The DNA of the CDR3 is TGTGCCAGCAGCTTTGACAGGAATCAGCCCCAGCATTTT.

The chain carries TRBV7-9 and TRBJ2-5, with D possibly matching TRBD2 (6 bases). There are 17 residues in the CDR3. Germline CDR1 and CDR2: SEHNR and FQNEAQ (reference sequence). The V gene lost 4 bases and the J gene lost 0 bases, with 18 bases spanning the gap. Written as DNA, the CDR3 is TGTGCCAGCAGCTGGTTTCGGGGGTTCGGGGACCAAGAGACCCAGTACTTC. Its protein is CASSWFRGFGDQETQYF.

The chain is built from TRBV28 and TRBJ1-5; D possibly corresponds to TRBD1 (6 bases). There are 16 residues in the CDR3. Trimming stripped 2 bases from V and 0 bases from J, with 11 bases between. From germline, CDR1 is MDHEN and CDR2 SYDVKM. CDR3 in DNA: TGTGCCAGCAGTTTAGTGGACAGCTTTAGCAATCAGCCCCAGCATTTT. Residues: CASSLVDSFSNQPQHF.

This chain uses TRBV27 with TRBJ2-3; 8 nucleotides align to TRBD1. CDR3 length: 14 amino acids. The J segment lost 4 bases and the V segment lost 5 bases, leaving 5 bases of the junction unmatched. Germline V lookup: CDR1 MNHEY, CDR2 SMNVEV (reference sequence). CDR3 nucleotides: TGTGCCAGCAGTCCCAGGGGGCGGGCAGATACGCAGTATTTT. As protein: CASSPRGRADTQYF.

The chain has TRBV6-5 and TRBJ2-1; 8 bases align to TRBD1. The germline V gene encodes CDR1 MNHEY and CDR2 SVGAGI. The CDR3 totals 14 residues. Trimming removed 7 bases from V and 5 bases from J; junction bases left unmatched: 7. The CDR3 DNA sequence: TGTGCCAGCAAGACAGGGGTGGGGAACAATGAGCAGTTCTTC. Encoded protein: CASKTGVGNNEQFF.

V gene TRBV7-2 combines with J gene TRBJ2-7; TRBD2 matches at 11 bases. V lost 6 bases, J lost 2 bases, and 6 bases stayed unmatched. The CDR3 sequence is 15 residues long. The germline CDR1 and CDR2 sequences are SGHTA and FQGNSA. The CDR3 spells CASSLSGRAPYEQYF. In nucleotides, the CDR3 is TGTGCCAGCAGTCTTAGCGGGAGGGCCCCCTACGAGCAGTACTTC.

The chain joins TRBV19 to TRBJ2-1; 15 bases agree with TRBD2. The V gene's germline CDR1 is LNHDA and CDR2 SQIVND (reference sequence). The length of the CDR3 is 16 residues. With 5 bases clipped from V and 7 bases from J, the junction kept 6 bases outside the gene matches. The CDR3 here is CASSEGLAGGTNEQFF. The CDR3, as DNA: TGTGCCAGTAGTGAAGGACTAGCGGGAGGGACAAATGAGCAGTTCTTC.

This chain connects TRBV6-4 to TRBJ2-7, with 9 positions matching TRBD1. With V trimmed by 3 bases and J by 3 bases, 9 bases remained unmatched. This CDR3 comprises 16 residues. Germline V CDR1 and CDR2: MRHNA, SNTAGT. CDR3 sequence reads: CASSDEVGDRVYEQYF. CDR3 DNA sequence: TGTGCCAGCAGTGATGAGGTGGGGGACAGGGTCTACGAGCAGTACTTC.

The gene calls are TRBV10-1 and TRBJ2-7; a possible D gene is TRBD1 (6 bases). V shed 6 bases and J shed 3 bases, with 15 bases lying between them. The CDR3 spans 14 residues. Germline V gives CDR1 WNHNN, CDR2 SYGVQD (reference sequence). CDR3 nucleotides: TGCGCCAGCAGCGAGAATAGAGGGGGCTACGAGCAGTACTTC. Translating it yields CASSENRGGYEQYF.

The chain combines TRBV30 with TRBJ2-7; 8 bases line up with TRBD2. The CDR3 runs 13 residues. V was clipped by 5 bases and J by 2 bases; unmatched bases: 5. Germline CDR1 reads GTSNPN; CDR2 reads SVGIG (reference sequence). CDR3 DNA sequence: TGTGCCTGGTATCCACTAGCGGCCTACGAGCAGTACTTC. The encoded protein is CAWYPLAAYEQYF.

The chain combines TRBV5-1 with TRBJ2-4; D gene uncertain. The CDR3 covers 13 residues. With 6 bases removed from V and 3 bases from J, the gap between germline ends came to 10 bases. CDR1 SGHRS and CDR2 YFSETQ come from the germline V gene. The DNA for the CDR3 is TGCGCCAGCATTCGGGCAGACAAAAACATTCAGTACTTC. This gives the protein CASIRADKNIQYF.

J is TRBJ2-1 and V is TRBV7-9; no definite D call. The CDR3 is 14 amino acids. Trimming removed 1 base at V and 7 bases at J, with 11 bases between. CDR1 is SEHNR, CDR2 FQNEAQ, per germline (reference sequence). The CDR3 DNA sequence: TGTGCCAGCAGCTTAGACGCTAGTTTAAATGAGCAGTTCTTC. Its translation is CASSLDASLNEQFF.

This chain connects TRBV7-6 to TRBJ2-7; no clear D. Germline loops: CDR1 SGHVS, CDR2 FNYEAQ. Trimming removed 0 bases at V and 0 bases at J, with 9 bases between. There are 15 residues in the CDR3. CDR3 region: CASSLARLSSYEQYF. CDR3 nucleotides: TGTGCCAGCAGCTTAGCACGATTGAGCTCCTACGAGCAGTACTTC.

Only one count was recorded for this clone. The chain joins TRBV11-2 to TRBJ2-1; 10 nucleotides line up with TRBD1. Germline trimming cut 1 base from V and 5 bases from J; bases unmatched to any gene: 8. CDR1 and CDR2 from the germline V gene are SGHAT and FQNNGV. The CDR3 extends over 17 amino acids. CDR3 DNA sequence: TGTGCCAGCAGCTTAGTGGGCGGGACAGGGGCTAACAATGAGCAGTTCTTC. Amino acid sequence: CASSLVGGTGANNEQFF.

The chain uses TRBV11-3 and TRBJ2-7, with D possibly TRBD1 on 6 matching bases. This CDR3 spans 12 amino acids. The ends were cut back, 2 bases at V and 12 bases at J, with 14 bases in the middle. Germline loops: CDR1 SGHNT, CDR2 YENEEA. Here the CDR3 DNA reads TGTGCCAGCAGCTTATCGGGACACCTCTTGTACTTC. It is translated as CASSLSGHLLYF. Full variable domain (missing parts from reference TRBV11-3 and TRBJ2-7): EAGVVQSPRYKIIEKKQPVAFWCNPISGHNTLYWYLQNLGQGPELLIRYENEEAVDDSQLPKDRFSAERLKGVDSTLKIQPAELGDSAVYLCASSLSGHLLYFGPGTRLTVT.

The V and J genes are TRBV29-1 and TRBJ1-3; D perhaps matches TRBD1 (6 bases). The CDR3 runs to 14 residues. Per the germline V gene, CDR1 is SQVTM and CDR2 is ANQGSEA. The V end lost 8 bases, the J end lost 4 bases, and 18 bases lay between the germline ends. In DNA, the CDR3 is TGCAGCATTCGGACAGTAAGGGGAGGAAACACCATATATTTT. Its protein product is CSIRTVRGGNTIYF.